The entry below describes one T cell receptor (beta chain). No antigen is known for it. The CDR3 spans 13 residues. Trimming took off 6 bases at V and 7 bases at J, with 16 bases between the two ends. Germline assignment: CDR1 KGHSH and CDR2 LQKENI. This sample stems from a study of shared clonotypes between healthy human individuals. Notes on the study in general: Naive subsets typically showed greater estimated richness than memory subsets.

Data came from immunoSEQ multiplex PCR; TCRdb stores just in-frame clones and leaves some out. The table has fewer than 400,000 clones, 74% seen once. The genes are TRBV18 and TRBJ2-7; D possibly corresponds to TRBD2 (7 bases). The specimen sequenced was memory CD4+ T cells sorted from blood. This sample's subset: CD45RA-negative fraction. This TCR was sampled from a man aged 25-40 years in good health. This CDR3 reads CASSRRGGEEQYF. The CDR3 bases are TGTGCCAGCTCCAGAAGGGGGGGAGAGGAGCAGTACTTC.